Reported below is one T cell receptor beta chain. Its target is unknown. These data come from a study of T cell responses to AZD1222 COVID-19 vaccine. Study outcomes and limitations: Clonal diversity may have been underestimated, and the donors were mostly white British, with more females than males. Distributed over spike, vaccine-associated CD4 TCRs predominated at 160-218 and 743-854. Reportedly, nearly half the spike-specific TCRs target unmutated variant regions.

Profiled with immunoSEQ multiplex PCR; TCRdb holds only in-frame clones, not every one. Here the sample spans around 120,000 clones, 70% to 85% being singletons. The germline gives CDR1 SGHVS, CDR2 FQNEAQ. This CDR3 is 14 amino acids long. Trimming shortened V by 1 base and J by 2 bases, and 9 bases separated the two germline ends. Second-dose recipients at about 4 or about 12 weeks were treated as one pooled group. The receptor was derived from an adult who received the AZD1222 COVID-19 vaccine. The chain uses TRBV7-8 and TRBJ2-7, with D uncertain. Sequences were derived from peripheral blood, sampled 28 days after the second AZD1222 dose. In DNA, the CDR3 is TGTGCCAGCAGCTTAGAGGCCAACACCTACGAGCAGTACTTC. Its protein is CASSLEANTYEQYF.